The next 6 T cell receptor beta chains were all read from a single sample in a study of identical twins. TCRdb re-derived calls from the 5' RACE reads in MiXCR, one entry per CDR3 protein. The sample holds about 330,000 distinct CDR3 sequences, around an eighth seen once. These data also featured in a second study, about yellow fever vaccine responses in identical twins.

Sequencing was performed on CD8+ T cells sorted from blood. Receptors were obtained from a woman between 18 and 30 years old in good health.

By its share, this clonotype is medium-sized. V gene TRBV20-1 combines with J gene TRBJ2-3, with D perhaps matching TRBD1 or TRBD2 (6 bases each). From germline, CDR1 is DFQATT and CDR2 SNEGSKA (reference sequence). This CDR3 is 15 amino acids long. Trimming left V 7 bases short and J 2 bases short, with 19 bases between. The CDR3 region has the DNA TGCAGTGTGAAGGGGGGCAGCGGAGACACAGATACGCAGTATTTT. Amino acids: CSVKGGSGDTDTQYF.

This clonotype was detected a few times. This chain links TRBV7-6 with TRBJ2-7, with a tentative D call TRBD2 (6 bases). Per the germline V gene, CDR1 is SGHVS and CDR2 is FNYEAQ. The CDR3 runs 15 residues. Trimming cost V 0 bases and J 7 bases, with 16 bases left between them. The CDR3 nucleotides are TGTGCCAGCAGCTTAGCGGCGGGAACACCCCAGGAGCAGTACGTC. This gives the protein CASSLAAGTPQEQYV.

This clonotype was detected a few times. The chain links TRBV14 to TRBJ2-3; 8 bases line up with TRBD1. This CDR3 has 17 amino acids. Unmatched junction bases numbered 8, after V lost 2 bases and J lost 1 base. Germline CDR1 reads SGHDN; CDR2 reads FVKESK. CDR3 sequence (DNA): TGTGCCAGCAGCCAAAGGGACAGGTGGATGGGCACAGATACGCAGTATTTT. Amino acid sequence: CASSQRDRWMGTDTQYF.

Many counts were recorded for this clonotype. The rearrangement uses TRBV2 and TRBJ2-2, with 10 bases that match TRBD1. CDR3 length: 17 residues. J lost 3 bases, V lost 3 bases, and 7 bases had no gene match. Germline V lookup: CDR1 SNHLY, CDR2 FYNNEI. CDR3: CASSDRPGTGDTGELFF. In DNA, the CDR3 is TGTGCCAGCAGTGATCGGCCCGGGACAGGGGACACCGGGGAGCTGTTTTTT.

There are a few counts of this clonotype. The CDR3 coding sequence is TGTGCCAGCAGCTTAGATCGGGCGGGAGGGCCTCGGATTGAGCAGTTCTTC. This sequence encodes CASSLDRAGGPRIEQFF. The chain combines TRBV7-8 with TRBJ2-1; 9 nucleotides align to TRBD2. This CDR3 is built from 17 residues. With 1 base clipped from V and 9 bases from J, the junction kept 13 bases outside the gene matches. Germline loops: CDR1 SGHVS, CDR2 FQNEAQ.

The chain links TRBV20-1 to TRBJ2-2, with 11 bases aligning to TRBD1. CDR1 and CDR2 from the germline V gene are DFQATT and SNEGSKA (reference sequence). The V segment lost 5 bases and the J segment 1 base; nucleotides outside the gene matches: 3. CDR3 length: 15 residues. CDR3 protein: CSASGQGVNTGELFF. Written as DNA, the CDR3 is TGCAGTGCTTCGGGACAGGGGGTGAACACCGGGGAGCTGTTTTTT.